One TCR beta chain is described in this entry. In the original analysis: Counts of nucleated cells, estimated from reference gene primer amplification, were obtained. TCRdb's table, derived via immunoSEQ multiplex PCR, lists solely in-frame clones and lacks some. From that table come the V and J calls and clone size; the DNA was used to work out D and trimming. The sample contains approximately 110,000 clones, about nine tenths of which appear only once. Germline CDR1 and CDR2: MNHEY and SVGAGI. The CDR3 length is 15 residues. J lost 2 bases, V lost 6 bases, and 9 bases had no gene match. The data are from a study of blood T cell repertoires in COVID-19. Study as a whole: The origin of the acute and convalescent COVID-19 samples was the United States, Italy and Spain. PBMCs, B-cell-depleted T cells, or T cells were the source of the cDNA or gDNA that made up the material.

This rearrangement joins TRBV6-5 to TRBJ2-5; TRBD1 aligns across 7 bases. This receptor was identified in a human donor in a cohort sampled during active COVID-19. Sequences were obtained from peripheral blood. CDR3 in DNA: TGTGCCAGCAGGTCGGACAGGCGCACTCAAGAGACCCAGTACTTC. Translated, it gives CASRSDRRTQETQYF.